The TCR beta chain described here comes from a study of OX40 agonist ivuxolimab in advanced cancers. For the study at large: Partial responses were recorded for three patients, including one with hepatocellular carcinoma and two with cutaneous melanoma.

V lost 0 bases, J lost 0 bases, and 7 bases lay in between. Germline loops: CDR1 SGDLS, CDR2 YYNGEE. The CDR3 has 14 amino acids. TCRdb keeps only in-frame clones here, not all; method: immunoSEQ multiplex PCR. The repertoire holds 50,000 or so clones, with about 93% as singletons. This chain joins TRBV9 and TRBJ2-7; D is unresolved. The clonotype comes from an adult with an advanced solid tumor such as melanoma, head and neck, liver or kidney cancer. Specimen: CD4+ or CD8+ T cells sorted from blood, collected in a trial of the OX40 agonist ivuxolimab. The CDR3 nucleotides read TGTGCCAGCAGCGTAGGGTCCTCCTCCTACGAGCAGTACTTC. Its translation is CASSVGSSSYEQYF.